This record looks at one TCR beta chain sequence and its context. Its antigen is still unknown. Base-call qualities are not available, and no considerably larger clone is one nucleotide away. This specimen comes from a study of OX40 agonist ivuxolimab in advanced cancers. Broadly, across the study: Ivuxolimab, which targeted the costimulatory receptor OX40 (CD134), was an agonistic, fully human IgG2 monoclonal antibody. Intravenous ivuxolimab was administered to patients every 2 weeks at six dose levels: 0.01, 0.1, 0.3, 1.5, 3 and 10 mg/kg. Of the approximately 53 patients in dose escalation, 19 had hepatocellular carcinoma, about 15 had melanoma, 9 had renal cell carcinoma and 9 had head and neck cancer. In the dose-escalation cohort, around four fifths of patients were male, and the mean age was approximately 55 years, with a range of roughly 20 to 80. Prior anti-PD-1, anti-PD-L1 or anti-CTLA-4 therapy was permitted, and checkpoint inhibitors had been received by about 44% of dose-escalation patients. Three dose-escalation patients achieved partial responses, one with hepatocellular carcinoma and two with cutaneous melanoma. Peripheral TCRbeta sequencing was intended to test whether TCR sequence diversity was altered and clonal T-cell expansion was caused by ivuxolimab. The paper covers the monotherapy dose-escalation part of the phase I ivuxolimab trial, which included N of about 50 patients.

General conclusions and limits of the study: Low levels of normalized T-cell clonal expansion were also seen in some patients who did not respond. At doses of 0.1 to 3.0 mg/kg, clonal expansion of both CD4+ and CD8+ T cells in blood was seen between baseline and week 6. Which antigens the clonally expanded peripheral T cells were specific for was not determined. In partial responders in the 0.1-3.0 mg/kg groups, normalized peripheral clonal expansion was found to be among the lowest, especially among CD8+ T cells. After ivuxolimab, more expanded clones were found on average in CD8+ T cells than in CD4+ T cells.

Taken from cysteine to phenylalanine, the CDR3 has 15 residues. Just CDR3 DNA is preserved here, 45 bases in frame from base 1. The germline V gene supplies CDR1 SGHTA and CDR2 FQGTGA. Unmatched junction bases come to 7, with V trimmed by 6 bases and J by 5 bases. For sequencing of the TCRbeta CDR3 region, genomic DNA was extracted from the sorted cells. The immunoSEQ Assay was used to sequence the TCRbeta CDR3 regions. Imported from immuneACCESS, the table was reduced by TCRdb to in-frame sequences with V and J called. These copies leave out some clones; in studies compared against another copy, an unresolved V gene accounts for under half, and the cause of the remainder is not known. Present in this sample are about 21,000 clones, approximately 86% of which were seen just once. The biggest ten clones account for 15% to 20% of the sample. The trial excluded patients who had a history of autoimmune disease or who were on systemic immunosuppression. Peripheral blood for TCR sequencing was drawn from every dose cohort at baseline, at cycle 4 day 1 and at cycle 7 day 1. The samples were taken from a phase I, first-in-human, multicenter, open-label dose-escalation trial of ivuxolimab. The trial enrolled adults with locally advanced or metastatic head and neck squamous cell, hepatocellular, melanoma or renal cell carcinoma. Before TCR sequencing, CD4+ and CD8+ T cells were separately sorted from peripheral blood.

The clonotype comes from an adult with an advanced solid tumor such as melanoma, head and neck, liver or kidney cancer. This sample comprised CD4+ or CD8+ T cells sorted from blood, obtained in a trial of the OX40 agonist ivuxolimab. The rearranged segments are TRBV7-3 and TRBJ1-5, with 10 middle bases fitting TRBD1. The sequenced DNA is TGTGCCAGCAGTGTTGGACAGGGGGAGCATCAGCCCCAGCATTTT. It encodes CASSVGQGEHQPQHF.